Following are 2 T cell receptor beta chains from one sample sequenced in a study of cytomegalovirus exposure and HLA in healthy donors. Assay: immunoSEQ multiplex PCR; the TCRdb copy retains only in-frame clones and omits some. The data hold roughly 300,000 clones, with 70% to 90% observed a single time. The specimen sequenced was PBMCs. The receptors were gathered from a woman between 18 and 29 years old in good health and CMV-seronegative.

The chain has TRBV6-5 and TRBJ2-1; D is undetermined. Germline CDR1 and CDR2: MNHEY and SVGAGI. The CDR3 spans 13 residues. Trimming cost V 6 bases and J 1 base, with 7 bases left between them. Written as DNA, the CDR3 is TGTGCCAGCAGCTCTAGGTCCTACAATGAGCAGTTCTTC. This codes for CASSSRSYNEQFF.

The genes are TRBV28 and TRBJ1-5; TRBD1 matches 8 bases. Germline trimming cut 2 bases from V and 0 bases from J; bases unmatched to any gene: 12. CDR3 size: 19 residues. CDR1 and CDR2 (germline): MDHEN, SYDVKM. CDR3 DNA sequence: TGTGCCAGCAGTTTAGCCGGGACAGGAACGATTTATAGCAATCAGCCCCAGCATTTT. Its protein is CASSLAGTGTIYSNQPQHF. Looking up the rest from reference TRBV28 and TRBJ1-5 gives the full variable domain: DVKVTQSSRYLVKRTGEKVFLECVQDMDHENMFWYRQDPGLGLRLIYFSYDVKMKEKGDIPEGYSVSREKKERFSLILESASTNQTSMYLCASSLAGTGTIYSNQPQHFGDGTRLSIL.